These 15 T cell receptor beta chains share one sample of origin, sequenced in a study of CD8 T cells in Susac syndrome. An input of roughly 0.45 to 1 ug of RNA was subjected to reverse transcription using random hexamers. Each CDR3 protein is one row after TCRdb ran MiXCR on the immunoSEQ multiplex PCR reads. Here the sample spans around 200,000 distinct CDR3 sequences, 95% being singletons. The specimen sequenced was CD4+ T cells from PBMCs. These receptors were taken from a human donor in good health.

This chain uses TRBV5-4 with TRBJ2-1; 8 bases fit TRBD2. This CDR3 region has 16 residues. Germline V gives CDR1 SGHNT, CDR2 YYREEE (reference sequence). Germline trimming cut 2 bases from V and 8 bases from J; bases unmatched to any gene: 12. The CDR3, as DNA: TGTGCCAGCAGCTTCCCTCCGGGACTAGAGGGCGATGAGCAGTTCTTC. Its translation: CASSFPPGLEGDEQFF. The variable domain in full, with the rest retrieved from reference TRBV5-4 and TRBJ2-1, is ETGVTQSPTHLIKTRGQQVTLRCSSQSGHNTVSWYQQALGQGPQFIFQYYREEENGRGNFPPRFSGLQFPNYSSELNVNALELDDSALYLCASSFPPGLEGDEQFFGPGTRLTVL.

This chain uses TRBV29-1 with TRBJ1-1; no definite D call. The CDR3 has 16 residues. Germline V gene sequence: CDR1 SQVTM, CDR2 ANQGSEA. V dropped 7 bases and J dropped 0 bases, with 21 bases sitting between them. CDR3 sequence reads: CSAQRAGDLLNTEAFF. The CDR3 bases are TGCAGCGCCCAAAGGGCAGGAGACCTTTTGAACACTGAAGCTTTCTTT.

V and J are TRBV5-1 and TRBJ1-6; 11 nucleotides align to TRBD1. V trimming: 4 bases; J trimming: 18 bases; junction bases outside the gene matches: 12. In germline, CDR1 is SGHRS, CDR2 YFSETQ. CDR3 length equals 14 residues. The CDR3 is CASSLDPGQGDSHF. Here the CDR3 DNA reads TGCGCCAGCAGCCTGGACCCGGGACAGGGGGACAGCCACTTT.

This clonotype was seen only once. The genes are TRBV30 and TRBJ1-3; possible D gene TRBD1, 5 bases. CDR1 and CDR2 (germline): GTSNPN, SVGIG (reference sequence). V was trimmed by 3 bases and J by 0 bases, leaving 12 bases between them. This CDR3 region has 15 residues. In DNA, the CDR3 is TGTGCCTGGAGACCGGGACCGAACTCTGGAAACACCATATATTTT. Its translation: CAWRPGPNSGNTIYF.

V gene TRBV3-1 combines with J gene TRBJ2-3; tentative D call: TRBD2 (5 bases). The germline V gene encodes CDR1 LGHDT and CDR2 YNNKEL (reference sequence). V lost 2 bases and J lost 8, with 8 bases in between. CDR3 length: 12 amino acids. The CDR3 bases are TGTGCCAGCAGCCAACCCCGGGGTACGCAGTATTTT. Translated: CASSQPRGTQYF.

This rearrangement joins TRBV5-1 to TRBJ1-2, with D perhaps TRBD1 (6 bases). This CDR3 has 13 amino acids. The germline CDR1 and CDR2 sequences are SGHRS and YFSETQ. Trimming took off 4 bases at V and 8 bases at J, with 15 bases between the two ends. In nucleotides, the CDR3 is TGCGCCAGCAGCCTGGACAGCTGGGAGGGCTACACCTTC. This translates into CASSLDSWEGYTF. The full variable domain, rest sourced from reference TRBV5-1 and TRBJ1-2, is KAGVTQTPRYLIKTRGQQVTLSCSPISGHRSVSWYQQTPGQGLQFLFEYFSETQRNKGNFPGRFSGRQFSNSRSEMNVSTLELGDSALYLCASSLDSWEGYTFGSGTRLTVV.

The chain is built from TRBV3-1 and TRBJ2-1; 13 nucleotides line up with TRBD2. CDR3 length equals 16 residues. Germline V gene sequence: CDR1 LGHDT, CDR2 YNNKEL (reference sequence). Trimming took 0 bases from V and 7 from J; bases not matched to a gene: 3. CDR3 nucleotides: TGTGCCAGCAGCCAAGATCGGACTAGCGGGAGAAATGAGCAGTTCTTC. It encodes CASSQDRTSGRNEQFF.

CDR3 sequence (DNA): TGTGCCAGCAGTCCCTACTTGACAGGTAGCACTGAAGCTTTCTTT. It yields the protein CASSPYLTGSTEAFF. J is TRBJ1-1 and V is TRBV12-3 or TRBV12-4; possibly TRBD1 for D (6 bases). There are 15 residues in the CDR3. Trimming removed 5 bases from V and 4 bases from J, with 17 bases in between.

The genes are TRBV30 and TRBJ2-3, with TRBD2 identical over 10 bases. Germline assignment: CDR1 GTSNPN and CDR2 SVGIG (reference sequence). V trimming: 0 bases; J trimming: 4 bases; junction bases outside the gene matches: 10. The CDR3 loop spans 17 amino acids. Written as DNA, the CDR3 is TGTGCCTGGAGTGTCCTAGCGGGAGACCTACAGGCAGATACGCAGTATTTT. Encoded protein: CAWSVLAGDLQADTQYF.

The V call is TRBV20-1, the J call TRBJ2-5, with D hard to call. Per the germline V gene, CDR1 is DFQATT and CDR2 is SNEGSKA (reference sequence). The ends were cut back, 1 base at V and 4 bases at J, with 7 bases in the middle. This CDR3 comprises 12 residues. Written as DNA, the CDR3 is TGCAGTGCTAGAGGTGGCGGAGAGACCCAGTACTTC. Translating gives CSARGGGETQYF.

The chain has TRBV20-1 and TRBJ1-2; D gene unclear. Looked up from germline, CDR1 is DFQATT and CDR2 is SNEGSKA (reference sequence). Trimming stripped 5 bases from V and 6 bases from J, with 13 bases between. The CDR3 sequence is 12 residues long. DNA for the CDR3: TGCAGTGCTCATAGGGAACTGGATGGCTACACCTTC. It is translated as CSAHRELDGYTF.

This sequence joins TRBV28 and TRBJ1-5; no reliable D call. The CDR3 covers 11 residues. Trimming cost V 6 bases and J 7 bases, with 7 bases left between them. Germline V gives CDR1 MDHEN, CDR2 SYDVKM. The DNA of the CDR3 is TGTGCCAGCAGCATAAGCCAGCCCCAGCATTTT. It codes for CASSISQPQHF. Using reference TRBV28 and TRBJ1-5 for the parts outside the CDR3, the full variable domain is DVKVTQSSRYLVKRTGEKVFLECVQDMDHENMFWYRQDPGLGLRLIYFSYDVKMKEKGDIPEGYSVSREKKERFSLILESASTNQTSMYLCASSISQPQHFGDGTRLSIL.

The rearrangement links TRBV5-4 to TRBJ2-2; D gene uncertain. The V end was cut by 0 bases, the J end by 4 bases, with 7 bases between. Germline lookup yields CDR1 SGHNT and CDR2 YYREEE (reference sequence). This CDR3 spans 14 amino acids. CDR3 bases: TGTGCCAGCAGCTTGGATGAGAGCACCGGGGAGCTGTTTTTT. As protein: CASSLDESTGELFF.

This clonotype was recorded only once. This sequence joins TRBV6-1 and TRBJ2-5; 7 nucleotides line up with TRBD2. This CDR3 has 13 residues. The V and J ends lost 4 bases and 5 bases, in that order; junction bases with no gene match: 4. Germline V gives CDR1 MNHNS, CDR2 SASEGT. The CDR3 region has the DNA TGTGCCAGCAGTGGGGCGGGAGCTGAGACCCAGTACTTC. Encoded protein: CASSGAGAETQYF.

The chain carries TRBV5-1 and TRBJ2-1; 8 positions match TRBD2. J gave up 0 bases and V 0 bases, and 5 bases lay outside the gene matches. The length of the CDR3 is 17 residues. Germline V gene sequence: CDR1 SGHRS, CDR2 YFSETQ. CDR3 loop: CASSLVSGTSSYNEQFF. In DNA form, the CDR3 reads TGCGCCAGCAGCTTGGTTAGCGGGACGAGCTCCTACAATGAGCAGTTCTTC.